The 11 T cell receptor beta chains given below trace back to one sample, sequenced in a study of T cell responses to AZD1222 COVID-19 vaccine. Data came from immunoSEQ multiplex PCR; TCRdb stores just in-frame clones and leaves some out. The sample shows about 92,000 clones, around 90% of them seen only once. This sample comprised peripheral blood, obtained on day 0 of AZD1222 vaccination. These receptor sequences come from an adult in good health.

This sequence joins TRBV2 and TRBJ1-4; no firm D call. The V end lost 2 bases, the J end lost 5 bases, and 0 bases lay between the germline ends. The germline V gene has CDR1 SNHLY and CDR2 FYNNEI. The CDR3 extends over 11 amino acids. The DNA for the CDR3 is TGTGCCAGCAGTGAAAATGAAAAACTGTTTTTT. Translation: CASSENEKLFF.

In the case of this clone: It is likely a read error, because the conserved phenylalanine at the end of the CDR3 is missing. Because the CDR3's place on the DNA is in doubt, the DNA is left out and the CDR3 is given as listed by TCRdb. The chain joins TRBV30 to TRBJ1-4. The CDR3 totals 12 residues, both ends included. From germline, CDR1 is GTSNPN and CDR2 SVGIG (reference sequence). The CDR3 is CAWSPPRGLGII.

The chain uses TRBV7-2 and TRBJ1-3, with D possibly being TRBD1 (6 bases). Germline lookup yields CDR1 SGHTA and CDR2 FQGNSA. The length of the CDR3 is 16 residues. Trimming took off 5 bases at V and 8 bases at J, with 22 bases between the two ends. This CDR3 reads CASSLLAVGGPDTIYF. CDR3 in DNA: TGTGCCAGCAGCCTACTAGCAGTCGGGGGCCCGGACACCATATATTTT.

The CDR3 DNA follows: TGTGCCAGCAGTGAAGCGCTGTACGGCAATCAGCCCCAGCATTTT. The encoded protein is CASSEALYGNQPQHF. The chain carries TRBV6-1 and TRBJ1-5; D is uncertain. V was shortened by 0 bases and J by 2 bases, with 8 bases between the two germline ends. The CDR3 sequence is 15 residues long. In germline, CDR1 is MNHNS, CDR2 SASEGT.

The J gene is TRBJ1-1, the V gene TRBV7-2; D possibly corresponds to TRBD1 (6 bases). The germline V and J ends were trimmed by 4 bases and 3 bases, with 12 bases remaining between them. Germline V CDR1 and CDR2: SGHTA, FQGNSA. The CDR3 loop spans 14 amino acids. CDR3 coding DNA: TGTGCCAGCAGCTCCCTTACAGGGTACACTGAAGCTTTCTTT. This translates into CASSSLTGYTEAFF.

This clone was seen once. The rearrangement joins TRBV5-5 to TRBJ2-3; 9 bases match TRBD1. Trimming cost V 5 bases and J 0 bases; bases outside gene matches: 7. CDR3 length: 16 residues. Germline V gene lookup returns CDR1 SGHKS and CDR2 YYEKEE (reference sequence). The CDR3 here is CASRVNRGPSTDTQYF. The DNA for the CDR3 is TGTGCCAGCAGGGTGAACAGGGGGCCTAGCACAGATACGCAGTATTTT.

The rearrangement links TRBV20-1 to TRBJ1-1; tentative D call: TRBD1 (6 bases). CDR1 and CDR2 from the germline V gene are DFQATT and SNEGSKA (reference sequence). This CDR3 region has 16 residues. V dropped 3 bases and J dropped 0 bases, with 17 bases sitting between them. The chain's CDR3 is CSASPPWTALNTEAFF. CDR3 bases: TGCAGTGCTAGTCCCCCTTGGACAGCATTGAACACTGAAGCTTTCTTT.

This CDR3 is CASSLPYTGELFF. In DNA form, the CDR3 reads TGTGCCAGCAGCTTACCATACACCGGGGAGCTGTTTTTT. The chain combines TRBV27 with TRBJ2-2; no clear D gene. There are 13 residues in the CDR3. Germline loops: CDR1 MNHEY, CDR2 SMNVEV (reference sequence). The V gene lost 6 bases and the J gene lost 3 bases, with 8 bases spanning the gap.

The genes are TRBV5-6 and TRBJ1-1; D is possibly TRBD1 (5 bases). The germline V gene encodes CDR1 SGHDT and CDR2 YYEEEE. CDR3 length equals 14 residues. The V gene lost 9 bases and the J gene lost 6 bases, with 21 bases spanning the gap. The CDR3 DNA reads TGTGCCACCCGAAGGAGAGGAACGGGGGCTGAAGCTTTCTTT. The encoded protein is CATRRRGTGAEAFF.

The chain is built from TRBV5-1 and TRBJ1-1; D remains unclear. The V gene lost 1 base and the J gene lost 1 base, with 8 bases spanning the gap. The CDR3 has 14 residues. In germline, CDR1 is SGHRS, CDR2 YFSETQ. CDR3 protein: CASSLQTENTEAFF. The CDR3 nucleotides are TGCGCCAGCAGCTTGCAGACGGAGAACACTGAAGCTTTCTTT.

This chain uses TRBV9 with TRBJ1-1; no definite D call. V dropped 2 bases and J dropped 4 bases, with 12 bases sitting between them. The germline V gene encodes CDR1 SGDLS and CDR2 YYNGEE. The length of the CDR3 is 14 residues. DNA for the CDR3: TGTGCCAGCAGCGTCGAGTTAGGCGTCACTGAAGCTTTCTTT. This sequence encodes CASSVELGVTEAFF.